This note documents a single T cell receptor (beta chain) sequence. Its matching antigen is unknown. The data were produced by immunoSEQ multiplex PCR, yet TCRdb's version contains in-frame clones alone and is incomplete. The sample has 45,000 to 55,000 clones, 88% seen once. CDR3 length: 14 residues. The V gene's germline CDR1 is SGHNT and CDR2 YYREEE (reference sequence). V was trimmed by 4 bases and J by 1 base, leaving 11 bases between them. This sample stems from a study of OX40 agonist ivuxolimab in advanced cancers. General observations from the study: Researchers did not establish what antigens the expanded peripheral T cells target. Circulating CD4+ and CD8+ T cells showed clonal expansion by week 6 at 0.1 to 3.0 mg/kg.

This sequence joins TRBV5-4 and TRBJ1-2, with D unresolved. The sequence came from an adult with an advanced solid tumor such as melanoma, head and neck, liver or kidney cancer. The input for sequencing was CD4+ or CD8+ T cells sorted from blood, taken in a trial of the OX40 agonist ivuxolimab. CDR3 region: CASSADRYNYGYTF. CDR3 nucleotides: TGTGCCAGCAGCGCGGACCGCTATAACTATGGCTACACCTTC.